Following are 23 T cell receptor beta chains from one sample sequenced in a study of identical twins' blood T cells. TCRdb passed the 5' RACE reads through MiXCR, listing each CDR3 protein once. Here the sample spans a few hundred thousand distinct CDR3 sequences, 25% to 35% being singletons. Sample: PBMCs. These receptors all come from a woman aged 18 to 55 in good health.

In this sample, this clonotype turned up a few times. This sequence joins TRBV5-1 and TRBJ2-1; the D gene is possibly TRBD2 (6 bases). Trimming pared 2 bases from V and 3 bases from J, leaving 12 bases between. Germline lookup yields CDR1 SGHRS and CDR2 YFSETQ. The CDR3 extends over 15 amino acids. The CDR3 DNA reads TGCGCCAGCAGCTTCCGGGACTTGGTCTACAATGAGCAGTTCTTC. Protein sequence: CASSFRDLVYNEQFF.

This clonotype has at least ten counts. This CDR3 reads CASSSGRGYGYTF. CDR3 in DNA: TGTGCCAGCAGCTCGGGACGGGGATATGGCTACACCTTC. This sequence joins TRBV5-6 and TRBJ1-2, with a tentative D call TRBD1 (5 bases). Germline CDR1 SGHDT, CDR2 YYEEEE. The ends were cut back, 3 bases at V and 5 bases at J, with 11 bases in the middle. CDR3 size: 13 residues.

In regard to this clonotype: In this CDR3 the conserved last residue, phenylalanine or tryptophan, is missing, so a read error is likely. The CDR3 region has the DNA TGCAGTGTGCTAGCGGGGCTCACAGATACGCAGTATCTT. The encoded protein is CSVLAGLTDTQYL. J is TRBJ2-3 and V is TRBV20-1; 9 bases fit TRBD2. Germline CDR1 and CDR2: DFQATT and SNEGSKA (reference sequence). The CDR3 runs to 13 residues. With V trimmed by 7 bases and J by 2 bases, 4 bases remained unmatched.

In the case of this clonotype: The junction shows a germline mismatch at one end, possibly a read error. This chain joins TRBV5-1 and TRBJ2-1; 14 bases match TRBD2. Germline V gene data show CDR1 as SGHRS and CDR2 as YFSETQ. This CDR3 is 17 amino acids long. CDR3 residues: CGSSTGLAGGEDNEQFF. DNA of the CDR3: TGCGGCAGCAGCACAGGACTAGCGGGAGGAGAAGACAATGAGCAGTTCTTC.

The J gene is TRBJ2-1, the V gene TRBV7-9; TRBD2 agrees at 10 bases. The CDR3 loop spans 15 amino acids. Germline trimming cut 5 bases from V and 7 bases from J; bases unmatched to any gene: 8. Per the germline V gene, CDR1 is SEHNR and CDR2 is FQNEAQ (reference sequence). CDR3 in amino acids: CASSRTSGDINEQFF. The CDR3 coding sequence is TGTGCCAGCAGCAGAACTAGCGGGGATATTAATGAGCAGTTCTTC.

This sequence joins TRBV20-1 and TRBJ2-3, with 11 bases identical to TRBD2. The length of the CDR3 is 16 residues. From germline, CDR1 is DFQATT and CDR2 SNEGSKA (reference sequence). The V segment lost 6 bases and the J segment 3 bases; nucleotides outside the gene matches: 11. CDR3 sequence (DNA): TGCAGTGCCCTTCAGGGAGCTAGCGGGAGGACAGATACGCAGTATTTT. This gives the protein CSALQGASGRTDTQYF.

The chain is built from TRBV9 and TRBJ2-7; D uncertain. The CDR3 contains 14 residues. Germline values: CDR1 SGDLS, CDR2 YYNGEE. The V gene lost 0 bases and the J gene lost 2 bases, with 9 bases spanning the gap. The CDR3 DNA reads as TGTGCCAGCAGCGTAGAGCGCCTACCCTACGAGCAGTACTTC. As protein: CASSVERLPYEQYF.

This clonotype was counted ten times or more. This chain connects TRBV12-3 or TRBV12-4 to TRBJ1-4, with 7 positions matching TRBD1. Losses at the gene ends were 3 bases for V and 8 bases for J; bases not matched to a gene: 3. The length of the CDR3 is 13 residues. The CDR3 spells CASSLGRGEKLFF. In DNA form, the CDR3 reads TGTGCCAGCAGTTTGGGCAGGGGGGAAAAACTGTTTTTT.

Ten or more counts support this clonotype. This rearrangement joins TRBV3-2 to TRBJ1-6. TRBV3-2 is designated a pseudogene. The length of the CDR3 is 12 residues. The CDR3 reads CASSEGGSPLHF. The CDR3 DNA reads as TGTGCCAGCAGCGAAGGGGGTTCACCCCTCCACTTT.

The chain employs TRBV12-3 or TRBV12-4 and TRBJ1-1; 10 nucleotides line up with TRBD1. The CDR3 contains 13 residues. Unmatched junction bases numbered 5, after V lost 7 bases and J lost 6 bases. The CDR3 spells CASTWGQGPEAFF. CDR3 DNA: TGTGCCAGCACCTGGGGACAGGGGCCTGAAGCTTTCTTT.

V and J are TRBV9 and TRBJ2-1, with 12 bases lining up with TRBD2. The V and J ends lost 4 bases and 6 bases, in that order; junction bases with no gene match: 5. The CDR3 extends over 15 amino acids. The germline V gene encodes CDR1 SGDLS and CDR2 YYNGEE. The CDR3 protein is CASSPRLAGVNEQFF. CDR3 nucleotides: TGTGCCAGCAGCCCCAGACTAGCGGGAGTCAATGAGCAGTTCTTC.

The chain uses TRBV6-6 and TRBJ1-2; possibly TRBD1 for D (6 bases). The CDR3 covers 14 residues. The germline V and J ends were trimmed by 6 bases and 4 bases, with 15 bases remaining between them. Germline V gene data show CDR1 as MNHNY and CDR2 as SVGAGI (reference sequence). In nucleotides, the CDR3 is TGTGCCAGCAGCTCCATCGACAGGATCTATGGCTACACCTTC. Its translation is CASSSIDRIYGYTF.

The gene calls are TRBV9 and TRBJ1-1; D gene unclear. The CDR3 spans 14 residues. The ends were cut back, 0 bases at V and 0 bases at J, with 6 bases in the middle. Germline values: CDR1 SGDLS, CDR2 YYNGEE. Here the CDR3 DNA reads TGTGCCAGCAGCGTAGGGGTGATGAACACTGAAGCTTTCTTT. Protein product: CASSVGVMNTEAFF. Looking up the rest from reference TRBV9 and TRBJ1-1 gives the full variable domain: DSGVTQTPKHLITATGQRVTLRCSPRSGDLSVYWYQQSLDQGLQFLIQYYNGEERAKGNILERFSAQQFPDLHSELNLSSLELGDSALYFCASSVGVMNTEAFFGQGTRLTVV.

V gene TRBV6-1 combines with J gene TRBJ1-5; the D is unclear. CDR3 length equals 14 residues. V was clipped by 3 bases and J by 8 bases, with 14 bases between them. CDR1 is MNHNS, CDR2 SASEGT, per germline. CDR3 in amino acids: CASSDPAGYKPQHF. In DNA, the CDR3 is TGTGCCAGCAGTGATCCGGCAGGTTACAAGCCCCAGCATTTT.

The chain combines TRBV12-3 or TRBV12-4 with TRBJ2-1; possibly TRBD2 for D (6 bases). V was cut by 1 base and J by 8 bases, with 15 bases left in between. This CDR3 has 15 amino acids. CDR3 DNA: TGTGCCAGCAGTTTAGTAGCGGCCAATGGGGATGAGCAGTTCTTC. Translating it yields CASSLVAANGDEQFF.

This clonotype has a handful of counts. This chain joins TRBV14 and TRBJ1-4; tentatively, D is TRBD1 (6 bases). V lost 4 bases and J 3 bases, leaving 12 bases between the germline ends. This CDR3 contains 15 residues. Per germline, CDR1 SGHDN and CDR2 FVKESK. CDR3 DNA sequence: TGTGCCAGCAGCCCACAGGGTCTGGCTAATGAAAAACTGTTTTTT. Encoded protein: CASSPQGLANEKLFF.

The chain recombines TRBV5-1 with TRBJ2-3, with D unresolved. Germline V gives CDR1 SGHRS, CDR2 YFSETQ. Trimming left V 4 bases short and J 6 bases short, with 12 bases between. The length of the CDR3 is 13 residues. This CDR3 is CASSEWGRDTQYF. CDR3 bases: TGCGCCAGCAGCGAATGGGGAAGGGATACGCAGTATTTT. The whole variable domain, filled in from reference TRBV5-1 and TRBJ2-3, reads KAGVTQTPRYLIKTRGQQVTLSCSPISGHRSVSWYQQTPGQGLQFLFEYFSETQRNKGNFPGRFSGRQFSNSRSEMNVSTLELGDSALYLCASSEWGRDTQYFGPGTRLTVL.

This clonotype was found a few times. V is TRBV4-3 and J is TRBJ2-3; TRBD1 might be the D (5 bases). The CDR3 consists of 16 residues. Germline values: CDR1 LGHNA, CDR2 YSLEER. Trimming shortened V by 0 bases and J by 2 bases, and 12 bases separated the two germline ends. The CDR3 DNA reads as TGCGCCAGCAGCCAAGATAGGGGCCTCCTCACAGATACGCAGTATTTT. Translated, it gives CASSQDRGLLTDTQYF.

This clonotype was seen only a few times. One end of the junction is discordant with germline, which a read error may explain. The chain carries TRBV7-2 and TRBJ1-4, with D hard to call. This CDR3 comprises 13 residues. The germline V gene has CDR1 SGHTA and CDR2 FQGNSA. The CDR3 nucleotides are TGTGCCAGCAGCTTAGCATGGTCTGAAAAACTTTTTTTT. Protein sequence: CASSLAWSEKLFF.

This clonotype was counted a single time. The chain recombines TRBV7-9 with TRBJ1-2, with no clear D. The CDR3 is 12 amino acids. Trimming removed 5 bases at V and 8 bases at J, with 12 bases between. Germline V gene sequence: CDR1 SEHNR, CDR2 FQNEAQ (reference sequence). The CDR3 DNA is TGTGCCAGCAGCCTATATAGAAGGGGCTACACCTTC. Its protein product is CASSLYRRGYTF.

The V gene is TRBV20-1, the J gene TRBJ2-3; the D is unclear. Deletions cut 4 bases from V and 1 base from J, with 15 bases between. Germline CDR1 reads DFQATT; CDR2 reads SNEGSKA (reference sequence). CDR3 length equals 15 residues. The DNA for the CDR3 is TGCAGTGCTACCCTAGTAGCTCCCCGCACAGATACGCAGTATTTT. Amino acid sequence: CSATLVAPRTDTQYF.

The J gene is TRBJ1-4, the V gene TRBV2, with D unclear. Per the germline V gene, CDR1 is SNHLY and CDR2 is FYNNEI. The V and J ends lost 4 bases and 0 bases respectively, with 9 bases between them. The CDR3 sequence is 15 residues long. The CDR3 sequence: CASSAPVATNEKLFF. The CDR3 DNA reads as TGTGCCAGCAGTGCCCCAGTTGCAACTAATGAAAAACTGTTTTTT.

In this sample, this clonotype turned up once. The chain combines TRBV29-1 with TRBJ2-7; 8 positions match TRBD1. Germline V gene data show CDR1 as SQVTM and CDR2 as ANQGSEA. Unmatched junction bases numbered 5, after V lost 7 bases and J lost 0 bases. The CDR3 covers 13 residues. CDR3 in amino acids: CSASDRGSYEQYF. CDR3 nucleotides: TGCAGCGCCTCCGACAGGGGCTCCTACGAGCAGTACTTC.